This T cell receptor beta chain comes out of a study of Ad26.COV2.S vaccination and SARS-CoV-2 variants. Using immunoSEQ multiplex PCR, the repertoire was profiled, and TCRdb retains in-frame clones only, with some absent. This repertoire shows around 450,000 clones, around 91% found once; its top ten account for roughly 4.3%. Remarks on this clone: Its antigen is currently unknown.

The sample's treatment: 19 received Ad26.COV2.S at low or high dose, single or two shots; several received placebo; per-sample allocation not given. At day 63 after the first vaccine or placebo injection, samples were drawn. The CDR3 totals 14 residues. Trimming cost V 5 bases and J 1 base; bases outside gene matches: 5. The germline gives CDR1 SGHTA, CDR2 FQGNSA. Study outcomes and limitations: Considerable breadth of spike-specific CD8+ and CD4+ T cell responses has reportedly been documented following vaccination.

This specimen consisted of peripheral blood, obtained in a trial of Ad26.COV2.S vaccine versus placebo. This sequence was found in a person between 18 and 60 years old who received the Ad26.COV2.S COVID-19 vaccine or a placebo. The chain has TRBV7-2 and TRBJ2-7; 7 positions agree with TRBD1. The DNA of the CDR3 is TGTGCCAGCAGCACCCAACAGGGGTCCTACGAGCAGTACTTC. This sequence encodes CASSTQQGSYEQYF. The whole variable domain, filled in from reference TRBV7-2 and TRBJ2-7, reads GAGVSQSPSNKVTEKGKDVELRCDPISGHTALYWYRQSLGQGLEFLIYFQGNSAPDKSGLPSDRFSAERTGGSVSTLTIQRTQQEDSAVYLCASSTQQGSYEQYFGPGTRLTVT.